Listed below are T cell receptor beta chains from one sample, sequenced in a study of blood T cells in healthy people across ages. MiXCR, run by TCRdb on the 5' RACE reads, gives a single entry per CDR3 protein. The table includes some 940,000 distinct CDR3 sequences, 25% to 35% detected once. These data were also reused for a study on T cells of mothers and their children.

Sequenced material: blood. The receptors were sampled from a woman in her thirties or forties in good health. The CDR3 runs from the conserved cysteine through the conserved F or W. D genes are given only for firm matches. Clone size appears in some rows only: once, few, many, or a class for an expanded clone.

few | TRBJ2-5 | - | TRBV6-1 | CASSELDGEGEETQYF | TGTGCCAGCAGTGAATTGGATGGGGAAGGAGAAGAGACCCAGTACTTC
- | TRBJ1-2 | - | TRBV10-3 | CAIRSEGQDGYTF | TGTGCCATCAGATCCGAGGGGCAGGATGGTTACACCTTC
- | TRBJ2-1 | - | TRBV12-5 | CASSLVLSGLGEQFF | TGTGCTAGTAGTTTGGTACTTTCAGGGTTGGGTGAGCAGTTCTTC
many | TRBJ1-2 | - | TRBV19 | CASTHLGNYGYTF | TGTGCCAGTACACACCTTGGTAACTATGGCTACACCTTC
many | TRBJ2-7 | - | TRBV7-3 | CASSSRRGHTYEQYF | TGTGCCAGCAGCAGCCGGCGGGGACACACCTACGAGCAGTACTTC
- | TRBJ2-7 | TRBD2 | TRBV28 | CASNPSGLAVGNEQYF | TGTGCCAGCAATCCCTCCGGACTAGCGGTAGGGAACGAGCAGTACTTC
many | TRBJ1-2 | TRBD1 | TRBV7-6 | CASSVQGARYGYTF | TGTGCCAGCAGCGTACAGGGGGCGAGGTATGGCTACACCTTC
- | TRBJ1-1 | - | TRBV20-1 | CSAGEDTEAFF | TGCAGTGCGGGGGAAGACACTGAAGCTTTCTTT
many | TRBJ2-5 | TRBD1 | TRBV11-2 | CASSLDFYGTGSETQYF | TGTGCCAGCAGCTTAGATTTCTACGGGACAGGGTCAGAGACCCAGTACTTC
- | TRBJ2-3 | - | TRBV5-1 | CASSPEKGADTQYF | TGCGCCAGCAGCCCAGAGAAAGGGGCCGATACGCAGTATTTT
many | TRBJ2-1 | TRBD2 | TRBV20-1 | CSATNPGLGSYNEQFF | TGCAGTGCTACTAATCCGGGACTAGGCTCCTACAATGAGCAGTTCTTC
few | TRBJ2-7 | - | TRBV2 | CASSEARQEQYF | TGTGCCAGCAGTGAAGCCAGGCAGGAGCAGTACTTC
few | TRBJ1-5 | - | TRBV12-3/TRBV12-4 | CASIQGLGNQPQHF | TGTGCCAGCATCCAGGGGCTTGGCAATCAGCCCCAGCATTTT
few | TRBJ1-1 | - | TRBV7-3 | CASRARRGTEAFF | TGTGCCAGCAGGGCGAGGAGGGGGACTGAAGCTTTCTTT
many | TRBJ2-4 | - | TRBV12-3/TRBV12-4 | CASSLTVAKNIQYF | TGTGCCAGCAGTTTAACCGTAGCCAAAAACATTCAGTACTTC
- | TRBJ1-6 | TRBD1 | TRBV2 | CASSLQGLRSPLHF | TGTGCCAGCAGCCTACAGGGGCTCCGGTCACCCCTCCACTTT
- | TRBJ1-5 | - | TRBV7-8 | CASSLSRGEYSNQPQHF | TGTGCCAGCAGCTTATCCAGGGGAGAGTATAGCAATCAGCCCCAGCATTTT
many | TRBJ2-3 | - | TRBV15 | CATSRDHTDTQYF | TGTGCCACCAGCAGAGACCATACAGATACGCAGTATTTT
- | TRBJ1-1 | - | TRBV7-9 | CASSPTGTTGTEAFF | TGTGCCAGCAGTCCTACCGGGACCACGGGGACTGAAGCTTTCTTT